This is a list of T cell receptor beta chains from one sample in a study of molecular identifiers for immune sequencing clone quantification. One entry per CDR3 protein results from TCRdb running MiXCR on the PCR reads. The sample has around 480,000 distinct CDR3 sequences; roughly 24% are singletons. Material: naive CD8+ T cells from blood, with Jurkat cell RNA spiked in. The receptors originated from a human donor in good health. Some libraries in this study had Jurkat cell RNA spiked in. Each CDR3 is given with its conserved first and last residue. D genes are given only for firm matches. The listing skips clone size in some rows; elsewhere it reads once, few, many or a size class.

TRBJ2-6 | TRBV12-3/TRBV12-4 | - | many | TGTGCCAGCAGATGGGAGTCTGGGGCCAACGTCCTGACTTTC | CASRWESGANVLTF
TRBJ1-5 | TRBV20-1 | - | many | TGCAGTGCTCAGGACAGTCGCAATCAGCCCCAGCATTTT | CSAQDSRNQPQHF
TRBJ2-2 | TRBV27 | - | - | TGTGCCAGCAGTTTATATAACACATTCACCGGGGAGCTGTTTTTT | CASSLYNTFTGELFF
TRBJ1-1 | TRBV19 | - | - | TGTGCCAGTAGTATAGTAGAGGGTACTGAAGCTTTCTTT | CASSIVEGTEAFF
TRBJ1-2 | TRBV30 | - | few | TGTGCCTGGAGTGTCGACGTCCCGATCTACTATGGCTACACCTTC | CAWSVDVPIYYGYTF
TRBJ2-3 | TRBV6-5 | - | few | TGTGCCAGCAGTTACTCGACACCAGGAGACTACGGTCCTAGCCTCCCAGATACGCAGTATTTT | CASSYSTPGDYGPSLPDTQYF
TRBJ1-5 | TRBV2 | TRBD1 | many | TGTGCCAGCAGTGAATGGGGACAGGCGGACAATCAGCCCCAGCATTTT | CASSEWGQADNQPQHF
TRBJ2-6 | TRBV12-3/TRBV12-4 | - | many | TGTGCCAGCAGTTCCACCGCGGAAAAATACCCTTCCTCTGCGGGGGCCAACGTCCTGACTTTC | CASSSTAEKYPSSAGANVLTF
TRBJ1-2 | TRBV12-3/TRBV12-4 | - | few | TGTGCCAGCAGTCCACCCCGGTGGCAAAACTATGGCTACACCTTC | CASSPPRWQNYGYTF
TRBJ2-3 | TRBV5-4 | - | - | TGTGCCAGCAGCTTCTCCCTCGGGCGCTCTAGCACAGATACGCAGTATTTT | CASSFSLGRSSTDTQYF
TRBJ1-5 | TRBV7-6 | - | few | TGTGCCAGCAGCCCCACCCCTTATAGCAATCAGCCCCAGCATTTT | CASSPTPYSNQPQHF
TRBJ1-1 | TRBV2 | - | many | TGTGCCAGCAGTGAAATACAGACCCGGGGGACTGAAGCTTTCTTT | CASSEIQTRGTEAFF
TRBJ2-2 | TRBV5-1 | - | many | TGCGCCAGCAGCTTGGGACATCAGACCGGGGAGCTGTTTTTT | CASSLGHQTGELFF
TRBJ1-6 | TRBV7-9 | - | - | TGTGCCAGCAGCTTAGTTGGGGGGGGCGCGGATAATTCACCCCTCCACTTT | CASSLVGGGADNSPLHF
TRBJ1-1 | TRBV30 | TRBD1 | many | TGTGCCTGGAGTGGGACAGGGGACACTGAAGCTTTCTTT | CAWSGTGDTEAFF
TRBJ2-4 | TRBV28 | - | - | TGTGCCAGCAGTTTAGGTTCGGCAAACATTCAGTACTTC | CASSLGSANIQYF
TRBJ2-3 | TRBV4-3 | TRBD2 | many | TGCGCCAGCAGCCAAGCAATAGCGGGGCCAGATACGCAGTATTTT | CASSQAIAGPDTQYF
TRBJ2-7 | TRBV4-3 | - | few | TGCGCCAGCAGCCAGGCCCGGGACCTCCAGGGGTCCGAGCAGTACTTC | CASSQARDLQGSEQYF
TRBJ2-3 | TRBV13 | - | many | TGTGCCAGCGGACCGGGGCCCTTAGATACGCAGTATTTT | CASGPGPLDTQYF
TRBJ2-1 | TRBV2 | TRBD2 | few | TGTGCCAGCAGTGATTTCTCTAGCGGGAGTCGCGATGAGCAGTTCTTC | CASSDFSSGSRDEQFF
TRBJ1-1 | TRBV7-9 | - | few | TGTGCCAGCAGCCGGGACGGATTAAACACTGAAGCTTTCTTT | CASSRDGLNTEAFF
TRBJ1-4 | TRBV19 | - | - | TGTGCCAGTAGTACCTCCGATGGGGGACGGATTAATGAAAAACTGTTTTTT | CASSTSDGGRINEKLFF
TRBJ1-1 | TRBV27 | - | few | TGTGCCAGCAGCCTTATATGGGGGGCGCGGACTGAAGCTTTCTTT | CASSLIWGARTEAFF